Shown below are 20 T cell receptor beta chains from a single sample sequenced in a study of response to subunit inactivated influenza vaccine. A single record per CDR3 protein comes from TCRdb applying MiXCR to the RT-PCR reads. Of 400,000 to 650,000 distinct CDR3 sequences in the sample, 7.2% were seen once. Material: PBMCs from blood, obtained less than 30 months after vaccination. All receptors come from a man between 50 and 75 years old who received an inactivated influenza vaccine.

This clonotype has ten or more counts. This chain links TRBV5-1 with TRBJ2-1; TRBD1 aligns across 7 bases. CDR3 length: 15 residues. Looked up from germline, CDR1 is SGHRS and CDR2 is YFSETQ. Trimming at V came to 1 base and at J to 1 base, leaving 2 bases not matched to a gene. The CDR3 coding sequence is TGCGCCAGCAGCTTGACAGGGGAGTCCTACAATGAGCAGTTCTTC. This gives the protein CASSLTGESYNEQFF.

The table lists this clonotype with a few counts. V usage is TRBV30 and J usage is TRBJ2-1; D possibly corresponds to TRBD1 (5 bases). Germline V gene sequence: CDR1 GTSNPN, CDR2 SVGIG (reference sequence). Trimming pared 0 bases from V and 2 bases from J, leaving 11 bases between. The CDR3 contains 15 residues. The CDR3 sequence is CAWSVGQGPYNEQFF. Written as DNA, the CDR3 is TGTGCCTGGAGTGTCGGCCAGGGCCCCTACAATGAGCAGTTCTTC.

This clonotype was picked up many times. The chain carries TRBV27 and TRBJ2-1, with TRBD2 matching over 12 bases. Germline lookup yields CDR1 MNHEY and CDR2 SMNVEV (reference sequence). The CDR3 spans 15 residues. V trimming: 5 bases; J trimming: 2 bases; junction bases outside the gene matches: 1. CDR3 bases: TGTGCCAGCAGTCCTAGCGGGAGGGCCTACAATGAGCAGTTCTTC. It encodes CASSPSGRAYNEQFF.

This clonotype was recorded at least ten times. This chain uses TRBV11-3 with TRBJ2-5, with 10 bases aligning to TRBD1. The V and J ends lost 5 bases and 7 bases, in that order; junction bases with no gene match: 10. The CDR3 length is 15 residues. Looked up from germline, CDR1 is SGHNT and CDR2 is YENEEA. CDR3 loop: CASSPGTGAGGTQYF. CDR3 DNA sequence: TGTGCCAGCAGCCCCGGGACAGGGGCCGGTGGGACCCAGTACTTC.

This clonotype was detected ten times or more. V and J are TRBV29-1 and TRBJ2-2; 8 positions match TRBD2. With 3 bases clipped from V and 4 bases from J, the junction kept 4 bases outside the gene matches. The CDR3 loop spans 14 amino acids. Germline V gene lookup returns CDR1 SQVTM and CDR2 ANQGSEA. The CDR3 DNA reads TGCAGCGTTGAGGGGACTAGTCTCACCGGGGAGCTGTTTTTT. Amino acid sequence: CSVEGTSLTGELFF.

The rearrangement joins TRBV27 to TRBJ2-4; 12 bases fit TRBD1. Germline assignment: CDR1 MNHEY and CDR2 SMNVEV (reference sequence). The CDR3 spans 20 residues. The ends lost 6 bases at V and 0 bases at J; junction bases unmatched: 15. The CDR3 region is CASSGTGTGGFREAKNIQYF. The DNA for the CDR3 is TGTGCCAGCAGCGGTACCGGGACAGGGGGCTTTAGAGAAGCCAAAAACATTCAGTACTTC.

This clonotype occurred many times. The chain employs TRBV12-3 or TRBV12-4 and TRBJ2-7, with D unresolved. V shed 6 bases and J shed 0 bases, with 9 bases lying between them. CDR3 size: 13 residues. CDR3 sequence reads: CASRQASSYEQYF. The CDR3 bases are TGTGCCAGCAGGCAGGCTAGCTCCTACGAGCAGTACTTC.

The V gene is TRBV5-4, the J gene TRBJ2-7, with D perhaps assigned TRBD1 or TRBD2 (6 bases each). Trimming shortened V by 2 bases and J by 5 bases, and 17 bases separated the two germline ends. CDR3 length: 15 amino acids. The germline CDR1 and CDR2 sequences are SGHNT and YYREEE (reference sequence). CDR3 in amino acids: CASSFLSQGGDEQYF. CDR3 bases: TGTGCCAGCAGCTTTTTGTCACAGGGAGGCGACGAGCAGTACTTC.

The chain has TRBV7-2 and TRBJ2-1; tentative D call: TRBD1 (5 bases). V dropped 0 bases and J dropped 0 bases, with 9 bases sitting between them. There are 16 residues in the CDR3. The germline V gene has CDR1 SGHTA and CDR2 FQGNSA. CDR3 loop: CASSLALTGSYNEQFF. The DNA for the CDR3 is TGTGCCAGCAGCTTAGCGCTAACAGGCTCCTACAATGAGCAGTTCTTC.

This clonotype was counted ten times or more. The chain recombines TRBV25-1 with TRBJ1-3; the D gene is possibly TRBD1 (6 bases). In germline, CDR1 is MGHDK, CDR2 SYGVNS. V lost 6 bases and J 2 bases, leaving 14 bases between the germline ends. This CDR3 comprises 15 residues. The CDR3 loop reads CASRDSYIPGNTIYF. CDR3 DNA sequence: TGTGCCAGCAGGGACAGCTACATCCCTGGAAACACCATATATTTT.

Many counts were recorded for this clonotype. The J gene is TRBJ2-7, the V gene TRBV4-3; either TRBD1 or TRBD2 may fit D (5 bases each). CDR3 size: 17 residues. Trimming took 0 bases from V and 4 from J, leaving 19 bases between them. The V gene's germline CDR1 is LGHNA and CDR2 YSLEER. CDR3 sequence reads: CASSQEFIRDSGYEQYF. CDR3 coding DNA: TGCGCCAGCAGCCAAGAATTTATACGAGACAGCGGTTACGAGCAGTACTTC.

This clonotype was seen ten or more times. The rearrangement joins TRBV20-1 to TRBJ1-2; D uncertain. The germline V gene encodes CDR1 DFQATT and CDR2 SNEGSKA (reference sequence). The CDR3 spans 15 residues. With 3 bases removed from V and 4 bases from J, the gap between germline ends came to 18 bases. Written as DNA, the CDR3 is TGCAGTGCTAGGACGGGGTTTTGGGCCGGCTATGGCTACACCTTC. Translation: CSARTGFWAGYGYTF.

This chain uses TRBV11-2 with TRBJ2-1; TRBD1 might be the D (5 bases). Germline CDR1 and CDR2: SGHAT and FQNNGV. V dropped 5 bases and J dropped 5 bases, with 22 bases sitting between them. This CDR3 spans 17 amino acids. The CDR3 region has the DNA TGTGCCAGCAGCATGATTAAGGGGCGCTTTTCCCACAATGAGCAGTTCTTC. This sequence encodes CASSMIKGRFSHNEQFF.

This chain connects TRBV6-5 to TRBJ2-1, with D tentatively TRBD1 or TRBD2 (5 bases each). The germline V gene encodes CDR1 MNHEY and CDR2 SVGAGI. V shed 2 bases and J shed 12 bases, with 14 bases lying between them. This CDR3 spans 13 amino acids. CDR3 DNA sequence: TGTGCCAGCAGTTACGACCCCTCGGGGCTGCAGTTCTTC. It codes for CASSYDPSGLQFF.

In this sample, this clonotype turned up many times. The CDR3 loop is CASNPGIGGYEQYF. The DNA for the CDR3 is TGTGCCAGCAACCCCGGGATAGGGGGCTACGAGCAGTACTTC. This chain connects TRBV6-1 to TRBJ2-7; D might be TRBD1 (6 bases). The germline V and J ends were trimmed by 7 bases and 3 bases, with 16 bases remaining between them. The CDR3 is made up of 14 amino acids. CDR1 and CDR2 from the germline V gene are MNHNS and SASEGT.

This chain connects TRBV19 to TRBJ2-3; unclear D gene. This CDR3 contains 12 residues. V was trimmed by 5 bases and J by 8 bases, leaving 11 bases between them. Germline V gene data show CDR1 as LNHDA and CDR2 as SQIVND (reference sequence). The CDR3 spells CASSGLWGTQYF. The DNA of the CDR3 is TGTGCCAGTAGTGGTCTCTGGGGTACGCAGTATTTT.

In this sample, this clonotype turned up a few times. The chain has TRBV9 and TRBJ1-2; D is uncertain. The V end lost 0 bases, the J end lost 3 bases, and 6 bases lay between the germline ends. The CDR3 loop spans 13 amino acids. Germline-derived CDR1 and CDR2 are SGDLS and YYNGEE. CDR3: CASSVDGYYGYTF. The CDR3 DNA reads TGTGCCAGCAGCGTAGACGGGTACTATGGCTACACCTTC.

This clonotype has a handful of counts. The rearrangement joins TRBV6-5 to TRBJ1-4; 11 bases align to TRBD1. V dropped 0 bases and J dropped 7; count of bases not matched to a gene: 1. The CDR3 has 15 amino acids. Germline V gene lookup returns CDR1 MNHEY and CDR2 SVGAGI. The CDR3 DNA sequence: TGTGCCAGCAGTTACTCTGGGACAGGGGGTGAAAAACTGTTTTTT. Its translation: CASSYSGTGGEKLFF.

In its sample, this clonotype was seen many times. This rearrangement joins TRBV20-1 to TRBJ2-2, with D possibly being TRBD1 (6 bases). Per germline, CDR1 DFQATT and CDR2 SNEGSKA (reference sequence). The CDR3 covers 13 residues. V dropped 3 bases and J dropped 4 bases, with 9 bases sitting between them. CDR3 nucleotides: TGCAGTGCTAGGGGGGCCAGCACCGGGGAGCTGTTTTTT. Translation gives CSARGASTGELFF.

This sequence joins TRBV24-1 and TRBJ1-1, with D possibly being TRBD1 (5 bases). The ends were cut back, 2 bases at V and 4 bases at J, with 22 bases in the middle. CDR1 and CDR2 from the germline V gene are KGHDR and SFDVKD. The CDR3 runs 18 residues. The CDR3 DNA reads TGTGCCACCAGTGATTCGATCGGGACCCCAAAGAGGGGCACTGAAGCTTTCTTT. It translates to CATSDSIGTPKRGTEAFF.